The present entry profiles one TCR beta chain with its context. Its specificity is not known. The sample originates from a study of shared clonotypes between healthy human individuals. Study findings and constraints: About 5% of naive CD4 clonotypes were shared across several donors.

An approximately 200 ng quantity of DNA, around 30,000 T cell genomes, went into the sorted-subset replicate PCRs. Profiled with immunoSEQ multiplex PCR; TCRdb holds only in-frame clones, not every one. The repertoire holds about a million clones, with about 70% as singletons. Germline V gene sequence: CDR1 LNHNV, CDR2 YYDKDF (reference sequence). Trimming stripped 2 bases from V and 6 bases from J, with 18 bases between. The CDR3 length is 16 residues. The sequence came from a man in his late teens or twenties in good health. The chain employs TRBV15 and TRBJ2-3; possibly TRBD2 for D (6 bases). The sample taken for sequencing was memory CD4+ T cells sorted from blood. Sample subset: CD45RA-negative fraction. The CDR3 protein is CATSRQGTAAGDTQYF. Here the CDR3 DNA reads TGTGCCACCAGCAGACAAGGGACTGCGGCAGGGGATACGCAGTATTTT.